This passage covers 5 T cell receptor beta chains from one sample sequenced in a study of OX40 agonist ivuxolimab in advanced cancers. Sequenced by immunoSEQ multiplex PCR; TCRdb stores in-frame clones only, minus some. There are about 85,000 clones in the sample; around 87% occur only once, and under 0.35% lies in the top ten. The material was CD4+ or CD8+ T cells sorted from blood, obtained in a trial of the OX40 agonist ivuxolimab. All receptors derive from an adult with an advanced solid tumor such as melanoma, head and neck, liver or kidney cancer.

This clone was seen only once. The chain couples TRBV5-8 to TRBJ2-7; the D gene could be TRBD1 or TRBD2 (5 bases each). This CDR3 comprises 16 residues. V shed 5 bases and J shed 3 bases, with 21 bases lying between them. CDR1 is SGHTS and CDR2 is YDEGEE in the germline V gene. Here the CDR3 reads CASRYYRGVSFYEQYF. Here the CDR3 DNA reads TGTGCCAGCAGGTATTACCGAGGGGTCAGTTTCTACGAGCAGTACTTC.

CDR3 bases: TGTGCCAGCAGTTTACGGCGGGACTCCTACAATGAGCAGTTCTTC. Its translation: CASSLRRDSYNEQFF. V is TRBV27 and J is TRBJ2-1; a possible D gene is TRBD2 (6 bases). This CDR3 contains 15 residues. Germline V gene sequence: CDR1 MNHEY, CDR2 SMNVEV (reference sequence). V was pared by 2 bases and J by 0 bases, with 8 bases between.

The genes are TRBV10-1 and TRBJ2-5; weak D call: TRBD1 (5 bases). Germline CDR1 is WNHNN and CDR2 is SYGVQD (reference sequence). This CDR3 has 12 residues. V was cut by 10 bases and J by 1 base, with 10 bases left in between. The CDR3 loop reads CATPGIQETQYF. The CDR3, as DNA: TGCGCCACCCCAGGGATCCAAGAGACCCAGTACTTC.

This clone was detected a few times. The V call is TRBV7-8, the J call TRBJ2-7, with TRBD1 matching over 9 bases. The V gene end was trimmed by 6 bases and the J gene end by 6 bases; junction bases not matched to a gene: 6. Germline V CDR1 and CDR2: SGHVS, FQNEAQ. CDR3 size: 13 residues. The CDR3 spells CASRPWTGAEQYF. The CDR3 DNA sequence: TGTGCCAGCAGACCTTGGACAGGGGCCGAGCAGTACTTC.

This chain joins TRBV5-6 and TRBJ1-1; perhaps TRBD1 as D (5 bases). Germline CDR1 SGHDT, CDR2 YYEEEE. This CDR3 spans 15 amino acids. V was shortened by 5 bases and J by 5 bases, with 19 bases between the two germline ends. In nucleotides, the CDR3 is TGTGCCAGCAGTTCAACCCAAAGGGGTGGGACTGAAGCTTTCTTT. This sequence encodes CASSSTQRGGTEAFF.